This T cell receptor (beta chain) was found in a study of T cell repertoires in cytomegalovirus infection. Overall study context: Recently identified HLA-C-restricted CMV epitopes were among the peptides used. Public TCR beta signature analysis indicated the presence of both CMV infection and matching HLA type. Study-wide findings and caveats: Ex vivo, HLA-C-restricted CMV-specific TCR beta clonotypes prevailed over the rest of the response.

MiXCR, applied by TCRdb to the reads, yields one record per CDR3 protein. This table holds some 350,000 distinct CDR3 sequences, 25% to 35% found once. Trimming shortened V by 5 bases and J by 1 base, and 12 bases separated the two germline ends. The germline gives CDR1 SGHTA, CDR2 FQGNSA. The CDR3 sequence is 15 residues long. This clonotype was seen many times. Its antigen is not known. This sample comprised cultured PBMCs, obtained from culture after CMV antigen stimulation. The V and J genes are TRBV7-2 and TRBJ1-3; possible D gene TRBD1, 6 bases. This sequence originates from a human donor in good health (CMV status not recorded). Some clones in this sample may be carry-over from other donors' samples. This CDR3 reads CASSNQGGSGNTIYF. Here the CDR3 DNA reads TGTGCCAGCAGCAACCAAGGGGGGTCTGGAAACACCATATATTTT.